This T cell receptor beta chain was found in a study of T cell clonality in common variable immunodeficiency. General study findings and limits: Compared with healthy controls, CVID subjects showed increased TCRbeta clonality, mostly in about a third. Common variable immunodeficiency TCR beta sequences reportedly had fewer deletions and N-nucleotide insertions. Links between repertoire features and CVID complications were heterogeneity-limited.

This CDR3 comprises 15 residues. Losses at the gene ends were 0 bases for V and 5 bases for J; bases not matched to a gene: 4. CDR1 is SGHTA and CDR2 is FQGTGA in the germline V gene. Equal genomic DNA amounts from CVID and control samples were sequenced. Using immunoSEQ multiplex PCR, the repertoire was profiled, and TCRdb retains in-frame clones only, with some absent. In total the sample includes approximately 26,000 clones, none of them seen once. The table lists this clone with a few counts. Its cognate antigen is unknown. The CDR3 is cut off 3 residues early in the read; its end comes from the germline J gene. CVID subjects were some 15 female and 29 male, aged roughly 9 to 70.

This rearrangement joins TRBV7-3 to TRBJ2-7, with 10 nucleotides matching TRBD1. This clonotype was sampled from a human donor with common variable immunodeficiency. The sample comprised peripheral blood mononuclear cells. CDR3 sequence reads: CASSLTGQGNHEQYF. Incomplete CDR3 DNA: TGTGCCAGCAGCTTAACGGGACAGGGGAACCACGAG.